Sequencing of this T cell receptor beta chain was carried out in a study of T cell repertoires in cytomegalovirus infection. Study overall: CMV infection plus the matching HLA type was flagged by public TCR beta signatures.

TCRdb re-analysed the reads in MiXCR, keeping a single row per CDR3 protein. The table records around 440,000 distinct CDR3 sequences, around 10% of them present only once. General study findings and limits: The ex vivo response was dominated by HLA-C-restricted CMV-specific TCR beta clonotypes.

V lost 2 bases to trimming and J lost 1 base, with 5 bases between them. CDR3 length equals 13 residues. Germline assignment: CDR1 KGHSH and CDR2 LQKENI. Comments on this clonotype: What it binds is not known.

The chain employs TRBV18 and TRBJ1-1; D call uncertain. Sequences were obtained from PBMCs. The sequence was collected from a human donor in good health (CMV status not recorded). Some clones in this sample may be carry-over from other donors' samples. The CDR3: CASSPNGNTEAFF. Written as DNA, the CDR3 is TGTGCCAGCTCACCAAACGGGAACACTGAAGCTTTCTTT.